Following are 15 T cell receptor beta chains from one sample sequenced in a study of response to subunit inactivated influenza vaccine. Each CDR3 protein gets one entry after TCRdb re-called the RT-PCR reads with MiXCR. The table has around 600,000 distinct CDR3 sequences, about 11% seen once. Another study also made use of these data, one on T cells expressing NK-cell markers. That work states: Generation of TCR beta cDNA was performed by 5'RACE template switching incorporating UMIs.

The material sequenced was PBMCs from blood, taken on the day of vaccination. The receptors shown here come from a man aged 50-59 years who received an inactivated influenza vaccine.

In this sample, this clonotype turned up a few times. The chain uses TRBV7-9 and TRBJ1-2; D gene ambiguous. V lost 7 bases and J 0 bases, leaving 18 bases between the germline ends. This CDR3 comprises 16 residues. Germline V lookup: CDR1 SEHNR, CDR2 FQNEAQ (reference sequence). CDR3 amino acids: CASTSLGRSTNYGYTF. CDR3 DNA: TGTGCCAGCACCTCCCTGGGGAGATCGACTAACTATGGCTACACCTTC.

This clonotype was seen many times. This chain uses TRBV11-2 with TRBJ2-1; TRBD1 aligns across 9 bases. Germline V lookup: CDR1 SGHAT, CDR2 FQNNGV. The CDR3 is 14 residues long. V shed 8 bases and J 5 bases; nucleotides not matched to a gene: 7. The CDR3 region is CASHMGQGNNEQFF. The CDR3 nucleotides read TGTGCCAGCCACATGGGACAGGGAAACAATGAGCAGTTCTTC.

This clonotype was observed a few times. The chain is built from TRBV27 and TRBJ2-1, with a tentative D call TRBD2 (6 bases). The germline gives CDR1 MNHEY, CDR2 SMNVEV (reference sequence). The CDR3 spans 16 residues. Trimming shortened V by 5 bases and J by 9 bases, and 23 bases separated the two germline ends. The CDR3 is CASSLVLPEGSAEQFF. The CDR3 bases are TGTGCCAGCAGTCTTGTACTGCCGGAGGGATCGGCTGAGCAGTTCTTC.

The V call is TRBV20-1, the J call TRBJ2-1, with D tentatively TRBD1 (6 bases). V was pared by 2 bases and J by 4 bases, with 12 bases between. Germline V gene data show CDR1 as DFQATT and CDR2 as SNEGSKA (reference sequence). CDR3 size: 14 residues. The DNA for the CDR3 is TGCAGTGCTAGACCCGTACAGGGTTACAATGAGCAGTTCTTC. Translated: CSARPVQGYNEQFF.

This clonotype has a count of ten or more. The chain is built from TRBV4-2 and TRBJ2-7; 10 nucleotides line up with TRBD1. The V gene end was trimmed by 0 bases and the J gene end by 6 bases; junction bases not matched to a gene: 5. CDR1 and CDR2 from the germline V gene are LGHNA and YNFKEQ. The CDR3 runs 15 residues. The CDR3 loop is CASSQDSTGGLEQYF. CDR3 sequence (DNA): TGTGCCAGCAGCCAAGATTCGACAGGGGGCCTCGAGCAGTACTTC.

V gene TRBV7-9 combines with J gene TRBJ2-1, with D uncertain. This CDR3 has 15 amino acids. In germline, CDR1 is SEHNR, CDR2 FQNEAQ (reference sequence). The germline V and J ends were trimmed by 2 bases and 9 bases, with 17 bases remaining between them. CDR3 residues: CASSLPRTGHGEQFF. DNA for the CDR3: TGTGCCAGCAGCTTACCCCGGACCGGTCACGGTGAGCAGTTCTTC. The full variable domain, with the rest looked up from reference TRBV7-9 and TRBJ2-1, is DTGVSQNPRHKITKRGQNVTFRCDPISEHNRLYWYRQTLGQGPEFLTYFQNEAQLEKSRLLSDRFSAERPKGSFSTLEIQRTEQGDSAMYLCASSLPRTGHGEQFFGPGTRLTVL.

This clonotype was recorded at least ten times. The chain joins TRBV20-1 to TRBJ1-2, with D perhaps matching TRBD1 (6 bases). This CDR3 comprises 13 residues. Germline V gives CDR1 DFQATT, CDR2 SNEGSKA (reference sequence). The V end was cut by 5 bases, the J end by 1 base, with 11 bases between. The CDR3: CSAADRYNYGYTF. The CDR3 nucleotides read TGCAGTGCTGCCGACAGGTATAACTATGGCTACACCTTC.

This clonotype was counted at least ten times. The chain employs TRBV6-5 and TRBJ2-3; D is unresolved. V lost 2 bases, J lost 4 bases, and 10 bases lay in between. CDR1 and CDR2 from the germline V gene are MNHEY and SVGAGI. This CDR3 has 14 amino acids. The CDR3 protein is CASSYAANSDTQYF. CDR3 DNA sequence: TGTGCCAGCAGTTACGCGGCTAACTCAGATACGCAGTATTTT.

This clonotype was seen ten or more times. The CDR3 bases are TGTGCCAGCTCGCTCTGGACAGCCCAAGAGACCCAGTACTTC. Translating gives CASSLWTAQETQYF. This chain joins TRBV18 and TRBJ2-5; the D gene is possibly TRBD1 (6 bases). The germline CDR1 and CDR2 sequences are KGHSH and LQKENI. This CDR3 contains 14 residues. Trimming removed 6 bases at V and 1 base at J, with 12 bases between.

Many counts were recorded for this clonotype. The chain couples TRBV5-1 to TRBJ2-5; tentative D call: TRBD2 (5 bases). V was cut by 0 bases and J by 1 base, with 10 bases left in between. Looked up from germline, CDR1 is SGHRS and CDR2 is YFSETQ. The CDR3 is 15 amino acids. The CDR3 nucleotides read TGCGCCAGCAGCTTGGCCCAAGCGGCCCAAGAGACCCAGTACTTC. Its translation is CASSLAQAAQETQYF.

The gene calls are TRBV5-1 and TRBJ1-1; D remains unclear. Germline V lookup: CDR1 SGHRS, CDR2 YFSETQ. The CDR3 is 12 residues long. Trimming left V 6 bases short and J 1 base short, with 7 bases between. This chain's CDR3 is CASKEGNTEAFF. In DNA, the CDR3 is TGCGCCAGCAAAGAGGGGAACACTGAAGCTTTCTTT.

In its sample, this clonotype was seen a few times. The V call is TRBV10-2, the J call TRBJ1-5; D is ambiguous. The CDR3 sequence is 13 residues long. V shed 4 bases and J shed 9 bases, with 13 bases lying between them. Germline V CDR1 and CDR2: WSHSY, SAAADI. The DNA of the CDR3 is TGCGCCAGCAGTGTCTCCAGGCCTGGGCCCCAGCATTTT. This sequence encodes CASSVSRPGPQHF.

This clonotype was counted a few times. The genes are TRBV9 and TRBJ2-3, with 10 bases lining up with TRBD2. Germline V CDR1 and CDR2: SGDLS, YYNGEE. This CDR3 comprises 16 residues. V was clipped by 4 bases and J by 2 bases; unmatched bases: 7. CDR3 sequence (DNA): TGTGCCAGCAGCTCTCGGACTAGCGGTCTCACAGATACGCAGTATTTT. Translated, it gives CASSSRTSGLTDTQYF.

At least ten counts were recorded for this clonotype. The chain carries TRBV3-1 and TRBJ2-3, with D unclear. The CDR3 length is 15 residues. Trimming removed 0 bases from V and 0 bases from J, with 7 bases in between. Per the germline V gene, CDR1 is LGHDT and CDR2 is YNNKEL (reference sequence). The CDR3 DNA reads as TGTGCCAGCAGCCAAGACGGGCGGAGCACAGATACGCAGTATTTT. The encoded protein is CASSQDGRSTDTQYF.

In nucleotides, the CDR3 is TGCGCCAGCAGCAAAAATACAGGGGCTGGAGAGACCCAGTACTTC. This translates into CASSKNTGAGETQYF. The genes are TRBV5-1 and TRBJ2-5; the match to TRBD1 covers 7 bases. Looked up from germline, CDR1 is SGHRS and CDR2 is YFSETQ. This CDR3 region has 15 residues. Trimming at V came to 4 bases and at J to 4 bases, leaving 10 bases not matched to a gene.